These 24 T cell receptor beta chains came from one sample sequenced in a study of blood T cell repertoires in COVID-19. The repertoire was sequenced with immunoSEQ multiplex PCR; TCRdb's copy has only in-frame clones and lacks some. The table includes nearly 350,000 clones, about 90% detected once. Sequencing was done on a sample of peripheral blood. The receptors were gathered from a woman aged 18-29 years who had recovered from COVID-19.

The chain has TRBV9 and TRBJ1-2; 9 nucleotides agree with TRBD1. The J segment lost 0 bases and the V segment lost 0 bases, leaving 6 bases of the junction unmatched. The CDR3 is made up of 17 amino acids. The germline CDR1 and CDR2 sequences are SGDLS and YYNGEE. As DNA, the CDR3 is TGTGCCAGCAGCGTAGTAGTACAGGGGGCTTCTAACTATGGCTACACCTTC. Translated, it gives CASSVVVQGASNYGYTF.

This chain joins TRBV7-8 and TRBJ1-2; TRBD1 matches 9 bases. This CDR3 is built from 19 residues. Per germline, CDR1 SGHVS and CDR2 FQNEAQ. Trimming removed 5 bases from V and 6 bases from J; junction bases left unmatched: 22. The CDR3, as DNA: TGTGCCAGCAGCCCCCGGCTAGGAACGACAGGGGGACGATCTAATGGCTACACCTTC. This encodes CASSPRLGTTGGRSNGYTF. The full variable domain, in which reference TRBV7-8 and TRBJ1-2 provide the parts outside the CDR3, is GAGVSQSPRYKVAKRGQDVALRCDPISGHVSLFWYQQALGQGPEFLTYFQNEAQLDKSGLPSDRFFAERPEGSVSTLKIQRTQQEDSAVYLCASSPRLGTTGGRSNGYTFGSGTRLTVV.

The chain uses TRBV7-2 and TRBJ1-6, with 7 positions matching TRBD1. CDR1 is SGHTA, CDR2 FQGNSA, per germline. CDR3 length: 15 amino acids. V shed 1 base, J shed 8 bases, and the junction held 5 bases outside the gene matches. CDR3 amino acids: CASSLEAGGYSPLHF. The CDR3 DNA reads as TGTGCCAGCAGCTTAGAGGCAGGGGGGTATTCACCCCTCCACTTT.

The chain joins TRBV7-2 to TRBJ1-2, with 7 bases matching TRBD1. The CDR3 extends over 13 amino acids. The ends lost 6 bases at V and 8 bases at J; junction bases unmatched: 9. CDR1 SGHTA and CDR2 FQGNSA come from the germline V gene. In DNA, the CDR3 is TGTGCCAGCAGTGAACAGGGGTACTGGGGCTACACCTTC. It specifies CASSEQGYWGYTF.

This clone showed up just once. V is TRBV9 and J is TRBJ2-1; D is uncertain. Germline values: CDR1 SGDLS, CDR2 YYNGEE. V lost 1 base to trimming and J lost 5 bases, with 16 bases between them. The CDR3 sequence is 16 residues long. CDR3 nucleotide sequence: TGTGCCAGCAGCGTATACAGTCCCAAACCTAACAATGAGCAGTTCTTC. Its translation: CASSVYSPKPNNEQFF.

CDR3 sequence: CSVEMAGGEKLFF. CDR3 coding DNA: TGCAGCGTTGAAATGGCAGGGGGTGAAAAACTGTTTTTT. The rearrangement uses TRBV29-1 and TRBJ1-4; TRBD1 matches 7 bases. The CDR3 runs to 13 residues. V was clipped by 2 bases and J by 7 bases; unmatched bases: 4. The germline CDR1 and CDR2 sequences are SQVTM and ANQGSEA.

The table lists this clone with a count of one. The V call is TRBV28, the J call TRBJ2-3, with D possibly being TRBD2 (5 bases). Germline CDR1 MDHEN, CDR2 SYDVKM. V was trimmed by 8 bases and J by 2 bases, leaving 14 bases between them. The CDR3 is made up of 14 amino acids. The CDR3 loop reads CASSPREPTDTQYF. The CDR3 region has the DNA TGTGCCAGCTCCCCCCGGGAACCCACAGATACGCAGTATTTT.

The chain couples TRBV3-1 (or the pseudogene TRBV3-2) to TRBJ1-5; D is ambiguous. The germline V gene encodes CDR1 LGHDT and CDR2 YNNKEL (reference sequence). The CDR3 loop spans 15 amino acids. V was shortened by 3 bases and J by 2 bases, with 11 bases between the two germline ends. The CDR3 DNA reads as TGTGCCAGCAGCCATATGGGTGAGGGCAATCAGCCCCAGCATTTT. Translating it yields CASSHMGEGNQPQHF.

The CDR3 DNA sequence: TGTGCCAGTAGTGCACAGGGGGCGGAGACCCAGTACTTC. This encodes CASSAQGAETQYF. The chain joins TRBV19 to TRBJ2-5, with 9 bases lining up with TRBD1. The germline V gene encodes CDR1 LNHDA and CDR2 SQIVND (reference sequence). V was pared by 5 bases and J by 5 bases, with 3 bases of the junction left unmatched. The CDR3 sequence is 13 residues long.

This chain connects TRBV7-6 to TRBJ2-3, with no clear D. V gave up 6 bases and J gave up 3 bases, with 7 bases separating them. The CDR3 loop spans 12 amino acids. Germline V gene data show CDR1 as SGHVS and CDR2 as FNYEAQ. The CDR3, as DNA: TGTGCCAGCAGTCCCGGGACAGATACGCAGTATTTT. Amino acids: CASSPGTDTQYF.

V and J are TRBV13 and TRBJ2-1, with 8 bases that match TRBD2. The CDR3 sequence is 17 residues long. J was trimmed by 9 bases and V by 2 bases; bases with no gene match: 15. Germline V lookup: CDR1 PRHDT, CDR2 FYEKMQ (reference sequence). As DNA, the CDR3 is TGTGCCAGCAGCTTATCGGGAGGGCTACCGGCAATCACTGAGCAGTTCTTC. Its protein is CASSLSGGLPAITEQFF.

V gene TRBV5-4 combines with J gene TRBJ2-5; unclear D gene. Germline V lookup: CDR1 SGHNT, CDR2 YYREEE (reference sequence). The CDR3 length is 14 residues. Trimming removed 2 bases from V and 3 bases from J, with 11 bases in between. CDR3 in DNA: TGTGCCAGCAGCTTACTTGTGAACGAAGAGACCCAGTACTTC. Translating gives CASSLLVNEETQYF.

The CDR3 spells CASSLVGGGSSYNSPLHF. In DNA, the CDR3 is TGCGCCAGCAGCTTGGTTGGGGGCGGGAGCTCCTATAATTCACCCCTCCACTTT. This chain connects TRBV5-1 to TRBJ1-6, with a tentative D call TRBD1 (6 bases). Germline lookup yields CDR1 SGHRS and CDR2 YFSETQ. CDR3 length: 18 amino acids. The V end was cut by 0 bases, the J end by 0 bases, with 13 bases between.

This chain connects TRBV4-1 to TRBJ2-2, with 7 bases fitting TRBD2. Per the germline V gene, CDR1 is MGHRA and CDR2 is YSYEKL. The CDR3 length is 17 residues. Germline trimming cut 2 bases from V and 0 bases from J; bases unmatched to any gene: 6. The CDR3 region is CASSQTRLASNTGELFF. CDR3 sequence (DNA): TGCGCCAGCAGCCAAACCCGACTAGCCTCGAACACCGGGGAGCTGTTTTTT.

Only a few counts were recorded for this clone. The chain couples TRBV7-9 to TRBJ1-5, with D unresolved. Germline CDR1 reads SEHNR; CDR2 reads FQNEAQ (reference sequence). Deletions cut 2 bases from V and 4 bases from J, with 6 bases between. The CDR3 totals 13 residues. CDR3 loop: CASSLYENQPQHF. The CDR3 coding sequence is TGTGCCAGCAGCTTATACGAGAATCAGCCCCAGCATTTT.

CDR3 sequence (DNA): TGCAGCGTTGCCCGCGAGGGCAATGAGCAGTTCTTC. Protein sequence: CSVAREGNEQFF. The rearrangement links TRBV29-1 to TRBJ2-1, with D perhaps matching TRBD2 (5 bases). Germline V gene sequence: CDR1 SQVTM, CDR2 ANQGSEA. Trimming took 4 bases from V and 6 from J, leaving 10 bases between them. CDR3 length equals 12 residues.

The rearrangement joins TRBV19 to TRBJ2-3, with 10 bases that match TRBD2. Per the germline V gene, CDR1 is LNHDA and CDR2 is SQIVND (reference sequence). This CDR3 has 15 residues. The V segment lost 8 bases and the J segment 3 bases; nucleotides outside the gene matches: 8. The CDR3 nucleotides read TGTGCCAGTGCACCGGGACTAGCGTTTACAGATACGCAGTATTTT. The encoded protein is CASAPGLAFTDTQYF.

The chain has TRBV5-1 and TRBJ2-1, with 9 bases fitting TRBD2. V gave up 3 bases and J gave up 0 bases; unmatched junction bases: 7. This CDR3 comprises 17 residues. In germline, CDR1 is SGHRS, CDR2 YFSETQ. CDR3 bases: TGCGCCAGCAGCTCCCGGGGTAGCGGGAGCTCCTACAATGAGCAGTTCTTC. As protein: CASSSRGSGSSYNEQFF.

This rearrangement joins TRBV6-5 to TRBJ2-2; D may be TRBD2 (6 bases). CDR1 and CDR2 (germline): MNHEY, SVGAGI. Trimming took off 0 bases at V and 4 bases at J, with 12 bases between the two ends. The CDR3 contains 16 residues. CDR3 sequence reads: CASSYSAGSVTGELFF. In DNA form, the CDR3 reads TGTGCCAGCAGTTACTCGGCGGGAAGCGTCACCGGGGAGCTGTTTTTT.

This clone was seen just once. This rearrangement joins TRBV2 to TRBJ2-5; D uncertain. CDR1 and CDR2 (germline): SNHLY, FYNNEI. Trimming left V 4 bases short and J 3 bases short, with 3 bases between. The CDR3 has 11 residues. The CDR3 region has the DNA TGTGCCAGCAGTGCCAAAGAGACCCAGTACTTC. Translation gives CASSAKETQYF.

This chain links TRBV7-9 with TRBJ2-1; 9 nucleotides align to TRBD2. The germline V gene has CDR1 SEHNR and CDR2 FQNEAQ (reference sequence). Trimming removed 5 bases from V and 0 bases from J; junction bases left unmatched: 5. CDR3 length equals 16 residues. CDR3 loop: CASSPASGNSYNEQFF. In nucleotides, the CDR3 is TGTGCCAGCAGCCCTGCTAGCGGGAACTCCTACAATGAGCAGTTCTTC. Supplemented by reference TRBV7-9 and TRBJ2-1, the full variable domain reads DTGVSQNPRHKITKRGQNVTFRCDPISEHNRLYWYRQTLGQGPEFLTYFQNEAQLEKSRLLSDRFSAERPKGSFSTLEIQRTEQGDSAMYLCASSPASGNSYNEQFFGPGTRLTVL.

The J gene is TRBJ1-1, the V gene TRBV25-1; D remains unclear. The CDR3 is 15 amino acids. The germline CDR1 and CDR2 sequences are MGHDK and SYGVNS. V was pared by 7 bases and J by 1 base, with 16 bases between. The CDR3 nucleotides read TGTGCCAGCATGCAACCCGGGTCCCCGAACACTGAAGCTTTCTTT. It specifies CASMQPGSPNTEAFF.

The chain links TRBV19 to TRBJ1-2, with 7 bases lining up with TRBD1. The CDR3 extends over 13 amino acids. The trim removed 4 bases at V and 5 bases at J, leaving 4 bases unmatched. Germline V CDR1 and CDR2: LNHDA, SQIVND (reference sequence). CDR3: CASSTRTGYGYTF. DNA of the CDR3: TGTGCCAGTAGTACTAGGACAGGATATGGCTACACCTTC.

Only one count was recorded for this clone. CDR3 residues: CASTPRGQGDGYTF. The CDR3 nucleotides read TGTGCCAGTACCCCACGCGGGCAGGGGGATGGCTACACCTTC. J is TRBJ1-2 and V is TRBV19, with 7 bases that match TRBD1. Per germline, CDR1 LNHDA and CDR2 SQIVND (reference sequence). V shed 7 bases, J shed 6 bases, and the junction held 11 bases outside the gene matches. There are 14 residues in the CDR3.